The 26 T cell receptor beta chains below come from one sample, sequenced in a study of early T cells in non-severe SARS-CoV-2 infection. From the 5' RACE reads, TCRdb called clonotypes with MiXCR, one entry per CDR3 protein. The sample contains some 41,000 distinct CDR3 sequences, roughly 23% of which appear only once. This specimen was whole blood, taken at baseline. These receptors came from an adult who was a healthcare worker with PCR-confirmed SARS-CoV-2 infection or an uninfected control (not recorded which).

The chain is built from TRBV11-2 and TRBJ2-7, with D possibly matching TRBD1 (5 bases). The V end lost 5 bases, the J end lost 3 bases, and 8 bases lay between the germline ends. Germline lookup yields CDR1 SGHAT and CDR2 FQNNGV. The CDR3 length is 12 residues. In nucleotides, the CDR3 is TGTGCCAGCAGCCACGACAGCTACGAGCAGTACTTC. Translated, it gives CASSHDSYEQYF.

V gene TRBV11-3 combines with J gene TRBJ2-7; D is ambiguous. Germline CDR1 reads SGHNT; CDR2 reads YENEEA. The CDR3 consists of 13 residues. Trimming pared 0 bases from V and 6 bases from J, leaving 9 bases between. CDR3 sequence reads: CASSLDSVAEQYF. CDR3 nucleotides: TGTGCCAGCAGCTTAGATTCTGTCGCCGAGCAGTACTTC. The complete variable domain, with remaining parts taken from reference TRBV11-3 and TRBJ2-7, reads EAGVVQSPRYKIIEKKQPVAFWCNPISGHNTLYWYLQNLGQGPELLIRYENEEAVDDSQLPKDRFSAERLKGVDSTLKIQPAELGDSAVYLCASSLDSVAEQYFGPGTRLTVT.

The rearrangement uses TRBV4-3 and TRBJ2-7; weak D call: TRBD2 (5 bases). The CDR3 has 14 residues. V was pared by 1 base and J by 3 bases, with 10 bases between. Per the germline V gene, CDR1 is LGHNA and CDR2 is YSLEER. Here the CDR3 reads CASSQVTGSYEQYF. The CDR3 region has the DNA TGCGCCAGCAGCCAAGTTACGGGGAGCTACGAGCAGTACTTC.

This clonotype was seen ten or more times. The rearrangement joins TRBV27 to TRBJ2-7; D possibly corresponds to TRBD1 (7 bases). CDR1 and CDR2 (germline): MNHEY, SMNVEV (reference sequence). The CDR3 length is 14 residues. V lost 3 bases and J lost 6, with 15 bases in between. CDR3 sequence (DNA): TGTGCCAGCAGTTTCGGGACAGCGGGCCTCGAGCAGTACTTC. Translated: CASSFGTAGLEQYF.

This clonotype is medium-sized within its sample. This chain links TRBV11-2 with TRBJ2-5; D is perhaps TRBD1 (6 bases). Germline-derived CDR1 and CDR2 are SGHAT and FQNNGV. V was pared by 4 bases and J by 6 bases, with 12 bases between. The CDR3 is made up of 13 amino acids. The CDR3 region is CASSYGQLKTQYF. In DNA, the CDR3 is TGTGCCAGCAGCTATGGACAGTTGAAGACCCAGTACTTC.

The chain employs TRBV14 and TRBJ2-1; D is perhaps TRBD1 or TRBD2 (6 bases each). The germline V gene encodes CDR1 SGHDN and CDR2 FVKESK. V was pared by 6 bases and J by 6 bases, with 12 bases between. The CDR3 loop spans 13 amino acids. The CDR3 DNA is TGTGCCAGCAGAAAGACGGGGGCCAATGAGCAGTTCTTC. It yields the protein CASRKTGANEQFF.

This clonotype came up a few times. The chain links TRBV25-1 to TRBJ2-7; weak D call: TRBD1 (5 bases). This CDR3 contains 14 residues. The V end lost 8 bases, the J end lost 2 bases, and 16 bases lay between the germline ends. CDR1 and CDR2 (germline): MGHDK, SYGVNS. As DNA, the CDR3 is TGTGCCAGCCAAATTACAACAGGTCCCTACGAGCAGTACTTC. Protein: CASQITTGPYEQYF.

This chain uses TRBV12-3 or TRBV12-4 with TRBJ2-3; no reliable D call. The CDR3 extends over 12 amino acids. Trimming cost V 1 base and J 6 bases, with 5 bases left between them. The CDR3 region has the DNA TGTGCCAGCAGTTTAGGGCAGGATACGCAGTATTTT. Its translation: CASSLGQDTQYF.

This clonotype was seen a few times. This chain connects TRBV27 to TRBJ1-6; tentatively, D is TRBD1 (5 bases). Deletions cut 6 bases from V and 6 bases from J, with 21 bases between. The CDR3 runs 17 residues. Looked up from germline, CDR1 is MNHEY and CDR2 is SMNVEV (reference sequence). The CDR3 DNA reads as TGTGCCAGCAGGCCCCCCGATGGAGGGGTCGGTAATTCACCCCTCCACTTT. This encodes CASRPPDGGVGNSPLHF.

The rearrangement joins TRBV7-9 to TRBJ1-2; 8 bases fit TRBD1. Germline lookup yields CDR1 SEHNR and CDR2 FQNEAQ (reference sequence). This CDR3 region has 14 residues. V dropped 5 bases and J dropped 6; count of bases not matched to a gene: 8. The CDR3 bases are TGTGCCAGCAGCCTATCGGGACAGGAAGATGGCTACACCTTC. Its protein product is CASSLSGQEDGYTF. Filled out from reference TRBV7-9 and TRBJ1-2, the complete variable domain reads DTGVSQNPRHKITKRGQNVTFRCDPISEHNRLYWYRQTLGQGPEFLTYFQNEAQLEKSRLLSDRFSAERPKGSFSTLEIQRTEQGDSAMYLCASSLSGQEDGYTFGSGTRLTVV.

V is TRBV25-1 and J is TRBJ1-4; D may be TRBD1 (5 bases). Trimming removed 2 bases at V and 8 bases at J, with 12 bases between. The CDR3 consists of 14 residues. Germline CDR1 and CDR2: MGHDK and SYGVNS. This chain's CDR3 is CASSELPEGEKLFF. CDR3 DNA: TGTGCCAGCAGTGAACTGCCGGAGGGGGAAAAACTGTTTTTT.

This clonotype was observed a handful of times. This rearrangement joins TRBV12-3 or TRBV12-4 to TRBJ2-1; TRBD2 aligns across 7 bases. The V gene end was trimmed by 4 bases and the J gene end by 5 bases; junction bases not matched to a gene: 11. The CDR3 sequence is 16 residues long. The CDR3 DNA sequence: TGTGCCAGCAGTTCCGCCGGGACTACCGGCAACAATGAGCAGTTCTTC. This encodes CASSSAGTTGNNEQFF.

The chain couples TRBV6-2 or TRBV6-3 to TRBJ2-3, with TRBD2 matching over 8 bases. In germline, CDR1 is MNHEY, CDR2 SVGEGT. The V segment lost 0 bases and the J segment 6 bases; nucleotides outside the gene matches: 8. The CDR3 is 16 amino acids. The CDR3 loop is CASSYSSSGGGDTQYF. The CDR3 DNA sequence: TGTGCCAGCAGTTACTCTTCCAGCGGGGGAGGGGATACGCAGTATTTT.

This clonotype was counted at least ten times. The V gene is TRBV9, the J gene TRBJ2-7, with D maybe TRBD2 (7 bases). The CDR3 spans 15 residues. The germline CDR1 and CDR2 sequences are SGDLS and YYNGEE. V was pared by 0 bases and J by 1 base, with 11 bases between. The chain's CDR3 is CASSVGGGVSYEQYF. The CDR3 nucleotides are TGTGCCAGCAGCGTAGGCGGGGGCGTTTCCTACGAGCAGTACTTC.

J is TRBJ1-1 and V is TRBV3-1; D not certain. V dropped 2 bases and J dropped 2 bases, with 9 bases sitting between them. Germline V CDR1 and CDR2: LGHDT, YNNKEL (reference sequence). The CDR3 runs to 14 residues. The CDR3 sequence is CASSQNSLNTEAFF. The CDR3 DNA reads as TGTGCCAGCAGCCAAAACAGCCTTAACACTGAAGCTTTCTTT.

The rearrangement uses TRBV9 and TRBJ1-2, with D possibly being TRBD1 (6 bases). The V end lost 5 bases, the J end lost 4 bases, and 9 bases lay between the germline ends. Germline CDR1 and CDR2: SGDLS and YYNGEE. This CDR3 is built from 12 residues. In nucleotides, the CDR3 is TGTGCCAGCAGAGCGGACAGCTATGGCTACACCTTC. Translating it yields CASRADSYGYTF.

The V call is TRBV10-3, the J call TRBJ2-1; D is perhaps TRBD1 or TRBD2 (5 bases each). CDR3 length equals 18 residues. With 6 bases removed from V and 0 bases from J, the gap between germline ends came to 21 bases. Germline V gene sequence: CDR1 ENHRY, CDR2 SYGVKD. CDR3 sequence (DNA): TGTGCCATCAGGGTCCTTCCCGGGACCCTCAGCTCCTACAATGAGCAGTTCTTC. Residues: CAIRVLPGTLSSYNEQFF.

This clonotype was observed a handful of times. The chain links TRBV11-2 to TRBJ2-2; unclear D gene. Germline CDR1 reads SGHAT; CDR2 reads FQNNGV. Deletions cut 6 bases from V and 5 bases from J, with 13 bases between. The CDR3 runs 14 residues. CDR3 region: CASSRPKQTGELFF. CDR3 nucleotide sequence: TGTGCCAGCAGTCGACCCAAGCAGACCGGGGAGCTGTTTTTT.

This chain links TRBV7-2 with TRBJ1-2, with 7 bases aligning to TRBD1. The trim removed 5 bases at V and 4 bases at J, leaving 4 bases unmatched. Germline-derived CDR1 and CDR2 are SGHTA and FQGNSA. The CDR3 contains 13 residues. DNA of the CDR3: TGTGCCAGCAGCCTGGGACAGCGCTATGGCTACACCTTC. Protein: CASSLGQRYGYTF.

The chain is built from TRBV5-1 and TRBJ2-1; the D gene could be TRBD1 or TRBD2 (5 bases each). Trimming pared 4 bases from V and 4 bases from J, leaving 15 bases between. The CDR3 contains 15 residues. Germline V gives CDR1 SGHRS, CDR2 YFSETQ. The DNA of the CDR3 is TGCGCCAGCAGCCGAGGGGATAGTCCTTACAATGAGCAGTTCTTC. Amino acid sequence: CASSRGDSPYNEQFF.

The chain is built from TRBV20-1 and TRBJ2-2; maybe TRBD2 (6 bases). Looked up from germline, CDR1 is DFQATT and CDR2 is SNEGSKA (reference sequence). The CDR3 has 15 residues. Trimming stripped 0 bases from V and 5 bases from J, with 13 bases between. The CDR3 DNA is TGCAGTGCTAGAGATAAGGGCGGGACTACCGGGGAGCTGTTTTTT. Translation: CSARDKGGTTGELFF.

Worth noting for this clonotype: The germline gene is not matched at one end of the junction; a read error may be the cause. V is TRBV6-6 and J is TRBJ2-4, with D perhaps TRBD1 (5 bases). The CDR3 has 16 amino acids. Germline CDR1 is MNHNY and CDR2 is SVGAGI (reference sequence). The CDR3 region has the DNA TGTGCCAGCAGCAATACCCCAGGGTTAGCCCAAAACATTCAGTACTTC. Encoded protein: CASSNTPGLAQNIQYF.

This clonotype was recorded a few times. J is TRBJ2-3 and V is TRBV2; 10 nucleotides line up with TRBD2. Germline CDR1 and CDR2: SNHLY and FYNNEI. The CDR3 totals 15 residues. Trimming took 3 bases from V and 5 from J; bases not matched to a gene: 5. CDR3: CASSDGLAVGDTQYF. The CDR3 DNA sequence: TGTGCCAGCAGTGATGGACTAGCGGTAGGAGATACGCAGTATTTT.

The sample holds one count of this clonotype. V and J are TRBV4-1 and TRBJ1-2; possibly TRBD1 for D (6 bases). The V and J ends lost 4 bases and 2 bases respectively, with 11 bases between them. The germline V gene encodes CDR1 MGHRA and CDR2 YSYEKL. The CDR3 is 14 residues long. In nucleotides, the CDR3 is TGCGCCAGCAGCCGATACGACAGGAACTATGGCTACACCTTC. It yields the protein CASSRYDRNYGYTF.

The chain couples TRBV5-4 to TRBJ2-1, with TRBD2 identical over 9 bases. The CDR3 sequence is 16 residues long. Germline CDR1 and CDR2: SGHNT and YYREEE (reference sequence). Losses at the gene ends were 4 bases for V and 4 bases for J; bases not matched to a gene: 9. Here the CDR3 reads CASSRGGAGAYNEQFF. Here the CDR3 DNA reads TGTGCCAGCAGCCGCGGGGGGGCAGGCGCGTACAATGAGCAGTTCTTC.

The gene calls are TRBV10-3 and TRBJ2-7; a possible D gene is TRBD1 (5 bases). V lost 1 base and J 2 bases, leaving 15 bases between the germline ends. CDR3 length equals 16 residues. Germline V CDR1 and CDR2: ENHRY, SYGVKD. In nucleotides, the CDR3 is TGTGCCATCAGTGAGTATGCATTTCAAGGGGCCTACGAGCAGTACTTC. Residues: CAISEYAFQGAYEQYF.